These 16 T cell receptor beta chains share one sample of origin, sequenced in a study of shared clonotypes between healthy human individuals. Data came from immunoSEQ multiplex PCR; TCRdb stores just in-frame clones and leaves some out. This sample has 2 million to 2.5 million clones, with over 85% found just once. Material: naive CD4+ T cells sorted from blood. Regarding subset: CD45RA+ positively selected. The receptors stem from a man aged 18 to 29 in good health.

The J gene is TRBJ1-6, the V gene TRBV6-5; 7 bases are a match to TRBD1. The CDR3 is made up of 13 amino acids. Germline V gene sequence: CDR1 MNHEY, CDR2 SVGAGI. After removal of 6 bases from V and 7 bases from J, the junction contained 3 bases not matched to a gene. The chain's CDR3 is CASRDRRNSPLHF. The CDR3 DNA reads TGTGCCAGCAGGGACAGGAGAAATTCACCCCTCCACTTT.

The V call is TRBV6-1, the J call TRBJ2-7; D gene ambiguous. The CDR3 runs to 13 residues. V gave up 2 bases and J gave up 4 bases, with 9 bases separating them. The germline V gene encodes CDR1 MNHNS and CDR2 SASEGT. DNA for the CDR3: TGTGCCAGCAGTGAAATACTTTCGTACGAGCAGTACTTC. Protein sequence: CASSEILSYEQYF.

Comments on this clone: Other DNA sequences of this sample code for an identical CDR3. For the CDR3, the DNA is TGTGCCAGCAGTGAAGGGCTAGCGGGAGGGTTCACAGATACGCAGTATTTT. Its protein is CASSEGLAGGFTDTQYF. This chain uses TRBV25-1 with TRBJ2-3; 12 bases align to TRBD2. The CDR3 sequence is 17 residues long. V gave up 2 bases and J gave up 2 bases; unmatched junction bases: 5. Looked up from germline, CDR1 is MGHDK and CDR2 is SYGVNS.

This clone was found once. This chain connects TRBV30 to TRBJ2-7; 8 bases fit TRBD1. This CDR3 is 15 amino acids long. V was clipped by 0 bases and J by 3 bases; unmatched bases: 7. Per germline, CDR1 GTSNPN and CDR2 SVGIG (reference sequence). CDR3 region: CAWSVRSRGHYEQYF. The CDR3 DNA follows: TGTGCCTGGAGTGTACGGAGCAGGGGGCACTACGAGCAGTACTTC.

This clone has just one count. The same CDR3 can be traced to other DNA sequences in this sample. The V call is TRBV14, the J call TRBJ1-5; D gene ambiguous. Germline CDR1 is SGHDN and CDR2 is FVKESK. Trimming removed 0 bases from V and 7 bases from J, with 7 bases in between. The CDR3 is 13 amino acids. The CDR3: CASSQDQRQPQHF. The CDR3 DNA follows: TGTGCCAGCAGCCAAGATCAACGGCAGCCCCAGCATTTT.

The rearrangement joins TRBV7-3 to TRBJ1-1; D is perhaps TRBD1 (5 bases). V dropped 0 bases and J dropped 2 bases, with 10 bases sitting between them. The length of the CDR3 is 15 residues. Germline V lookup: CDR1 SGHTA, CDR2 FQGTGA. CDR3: CASSLTAGANTEAFF. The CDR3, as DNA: TGTGCCAGCAGCTTAACAGCCGGGGCAAACACTGAAGCTTTCTTT.

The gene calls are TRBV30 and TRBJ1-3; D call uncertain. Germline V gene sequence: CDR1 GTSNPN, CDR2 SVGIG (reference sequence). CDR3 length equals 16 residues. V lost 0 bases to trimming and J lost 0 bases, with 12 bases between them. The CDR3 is CAWSVPRLDSGNTIYF. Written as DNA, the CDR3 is TGTGCCTGGAGTGTACCCCGCCTAGACTCTGGAAACACCATATATTTT.

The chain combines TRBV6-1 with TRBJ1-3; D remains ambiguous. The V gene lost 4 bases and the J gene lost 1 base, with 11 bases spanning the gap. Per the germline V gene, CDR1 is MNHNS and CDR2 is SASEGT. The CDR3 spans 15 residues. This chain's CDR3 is CASSGRSQSGNTIYF. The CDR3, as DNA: TGTGCCAGCAGTGGTCGCAGCCAGTCTGGAAACACCATATATTTT.

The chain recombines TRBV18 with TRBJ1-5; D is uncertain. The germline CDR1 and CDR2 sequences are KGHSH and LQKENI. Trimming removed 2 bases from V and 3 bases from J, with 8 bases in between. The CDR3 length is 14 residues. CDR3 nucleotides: TGTGCCAGCTCACCAGCGTCAGACAATCAGCCCCAGCATTTT. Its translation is CASSPASDNQPQHF.

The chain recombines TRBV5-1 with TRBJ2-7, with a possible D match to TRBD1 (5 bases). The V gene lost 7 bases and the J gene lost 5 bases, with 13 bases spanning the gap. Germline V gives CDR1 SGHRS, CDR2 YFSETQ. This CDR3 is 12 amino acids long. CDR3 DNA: TGCGCCAGCTTCGGACAAGAGAACGAGCAGTACTTC. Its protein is CASFGQENEQYF.

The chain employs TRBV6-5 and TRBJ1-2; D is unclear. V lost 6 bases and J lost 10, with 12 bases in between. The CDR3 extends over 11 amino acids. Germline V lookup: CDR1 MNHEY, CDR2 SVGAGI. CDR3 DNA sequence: TGTGCCAGCAGGGAGAGTTTGTCCTACACCTTC. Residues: CASRESLSYTF.

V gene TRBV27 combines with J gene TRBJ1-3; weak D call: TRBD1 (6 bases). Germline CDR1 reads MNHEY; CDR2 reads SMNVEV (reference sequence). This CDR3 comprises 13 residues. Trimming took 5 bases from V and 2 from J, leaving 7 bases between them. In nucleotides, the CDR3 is TGTGCCAGCAGTAAGGGGGCTGGAAACACCATATATTTT. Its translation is CASSKGAGNTIYF.

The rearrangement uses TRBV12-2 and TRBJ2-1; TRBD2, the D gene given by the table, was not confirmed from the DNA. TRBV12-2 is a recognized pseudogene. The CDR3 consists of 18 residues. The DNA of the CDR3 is TGTGCAAGTCGCTTAGTTCAACAGCGGGAGTCCCCCTACAATGAGCAGTTCTTC. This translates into CASRLVQQRESPYNEQFF.

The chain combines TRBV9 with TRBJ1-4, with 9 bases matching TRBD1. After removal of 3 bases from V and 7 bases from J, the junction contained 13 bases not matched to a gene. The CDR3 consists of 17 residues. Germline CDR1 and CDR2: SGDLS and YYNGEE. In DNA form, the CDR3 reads TGTGCCAGCAGCGGGGACGTTGCCGGGACAGGGATTGAAAAACTGTTTTTT. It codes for CASSGDVAGTGIEKLFF.

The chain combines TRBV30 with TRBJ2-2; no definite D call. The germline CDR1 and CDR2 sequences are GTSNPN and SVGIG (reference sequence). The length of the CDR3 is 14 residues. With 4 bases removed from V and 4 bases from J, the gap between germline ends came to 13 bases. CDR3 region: CAWKVAHFTGELFF. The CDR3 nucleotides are TGTGCCTGGAAGGTAGCCCACTTCACCGGGGAGCTGTTTTTT.

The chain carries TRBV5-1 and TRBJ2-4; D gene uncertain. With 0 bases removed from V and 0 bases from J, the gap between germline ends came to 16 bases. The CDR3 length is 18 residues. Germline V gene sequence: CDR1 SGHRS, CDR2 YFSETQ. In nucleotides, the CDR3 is TGCGCCAGCAGCTTGGGCTCTACTTACAGACTAGCCAAAAACATTCAGTACTTC. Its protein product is CASSLGSTYRLAKNIQYF.